The next 23 T cell receptor beta chains were all read from a single sample in a study of OX40 agonist ivuxolimab in advanced cancers. The table came from immunoSEQ multiplex PCR; TCRdb's copy has only in-frame clones and leaves some out. This table holds about 69,000 clones, about 85% found once. The source material was CD4+ or CD8+ T cells sorted from blood, sampled in a trial of the OX40 agonist ivuxolimab. These TCRs come from an adult with an advanced solid tumor such as melanoma, head and neck, liver or kidney cancer.

The rearrangement links TRBV2 to TRBJ2-7; D perhaps matches TRBD1 (5 bases). Germline CDR1 reads SNHLY; CDR2 reads FYNNEI. The CDR3 is 13 amino acids. The V end was cut by 3 bases, the J end by 6 bases, with 12 bases between. In DNA form, the CDR3 reads TGTGCCAGCAGTGAGTCGCGTAGGGGCGAGCAGTACTTC. It translates to CASSESRRGEQYF.

CDR3 bases: TGTGCCAGCAGTTACTCGGGACAGGGGACTGGAAACACCATATATTTT. Translating it yields CASSYSGQGTGNTIYF. This chain joins TRBV6-6 and TRBJ1-3; 10 bases are shared with TRBD1. CDR1 is MNHNY, CDR2 SVGAGI, per germline (reference sequence). The V segment lost 0 bases and the J segment 2 bases; nucleotides outside the gene matches: 1. The length of the CDR3 is 16 residues.

This clone was recorded a few times. V and J are TRBV2 and TRBJ1-5; 8 bases match TRBD1. This CDR3 contains 14 residues. V trimming: 3 bases; J trimming: 6 bases; junction bases outside the gene matches: 4. Germline loops: CDR1 SNHLY, CDR2 FYNNEI. The CDR3 loop reads CASSEDRVGQPQHF. CDR3 DNA: TGTGCCAGCAGTGAGGACAGGGTGGGTCAGCCCCAGCATTTT.

This clone was observed a single time. CDR3 region: CASSLALGYNEQFF. CDR3 nucleotides: TGTGCCAGCAGCTTAGCTTTGGGTTACAATGAGCAGTTCTTC. The chain uses TRBV11-3 and TRBJ2-1; D ambiguous. Per germline, CDR1 SGHNT and CDR2 YENEEA. V lost 1 base and J 4 bases, leaving 8 bases between the germline ends. The CDR3 totals 14 residues.

V is TRBV11-3 and J is TRBJ2-3; D gene ambiguous. The CDR3 covers 14 residues. V was cut by 1 base and J by 3 bases, with 8 bases left in between. Germline V lookup: CDR1 SGHNT, CDR2 YENEEA. DNA of the CDR3: TGTGCCAGCAGCTTAGGCCGAGTGACAGATACGCAGTATTTT. Encoded protein: CASSLGRVTDTQYF.

The CDR3 protein is CASSEIGGQPQHF. The CDR3 DNA reads TGTGCCAGCAGTGAAATAGGGGGCCAGCCCCAGCATTTT. The V call is TRBV2, the J call TRBJ1-5, with 7 nucleotides matching TRBD1. CDR3 length: 13 amino acids. Trimming removed 2 bases from V and 7 bases from J; junction bases left unmatched: 2. Germline V lookup: CDR1 SNHLY, CDR2 FYNNEI.

The chain employs TRBV18 and TRBJ2-3; TRBD2 matches at 7 bases. Germline V gives CDR1 KGHSH, CDR2 LQKENI. V shed 0 bases, J shed 2 bases, and the junction held 5 bases outside the gene matches. This CDR3 is 16 amino acids long. CDR3 sequence (DNA): TGTGCCAGCTCACCACCTGGGCTAGCGGACACAGATACGCAGTATTTT. It specifies CASSPPGLADTDTQYF.

V usage is TRBV6-5 and J usage is TRBJ1-3; D not resolved. V lost 0 bases and J 1 base, leaving 10 bases between the germline ends. The germline gives CDR1 MNHEY, CDR2 SVGAGI. The CDR3 length is 16 residues. The CDR3 region is CASSYSNSASGNTIYF. The CDR3 DNA follows: TGTGCCAGCAGTTACTCGAACAGCGCATCTGGAAACACCATATATTTT.

The chain uses TRBV7-2 and TRBJ2-1, with a weak D call TRBD2 (5 bases). The ends were cut back, 5 bases at V and 5 bases at J, with 16 bases in the middle. CDR1 is SGHTA and CDR2 is FQGNSA in the germline V gene. The CDR3 is 15 residues long. CDR3 loop: CASSLGRVGNNEQFF. CDR3 sequence (DNA): TGTGCCAGCAGCCTAGGGAGAGTGGGAAACAATGAGCAGTTCTTC.

The DNA for the CDR3 is TGCGCCAGCAGCCGGGACAGCGAAGCTTTCTTT. Encoded protein: CASSRDSEAFF. The V and J genes are TRBV4-1 and TRBJ1-1; 7 nucleotides align to TRBD1. Germline values: CDR1 MGHRA, CDR2 YSYEKL. The junction had 1 base not matched to a gene; V was cut back by 4 bases and J by 8 bases. There are 11 residues in the CDR3.

This rearrangement joins TRBV9 to TRBJ1-4, with D unresolved. The V end was cut by 4 bases, the J end by 0 bases, with 7 bases between. The germline V gene has CDR1 SGDLS and CDR2 YYNGEE. The CDR3 is 14 residues long. The chain's CDR3 is CASSKTATNEKLFF. The DNA of the CDR3 is TGTGCCAGCAGCAAAACGGCAACTAATGAAAAACTGTTTTTT.

The CDR3 here is CASSYSSQNSNQPQHF. CDR3 DNA: TGTGCCAGCAGTTACTCGTCTCAAAATAGCAATCAGCCCCAGCATTTT. V usage is TRBV6-6 and J usage is TRBJ1-5; D is uncertain. V lost 0 bases, J lost 0 bases, and 9 bases lay in between. This CDR3 has 16 residues. The germline V gene encodes CDR1 MNHNY and CDR2 SVGAGI (reference sequence).

This clone is a singleton in its sample. This chain links TRBV5-1 with TRBJ2-1; 7 nucleotides agree with TRBD1. Germline V CDR1 and CDR2: SGHRS, YFSETQ. CDR3 length: 14 residues. Germline trimming cut 0 bases from V and 9 bases from J; bases unmatched to any gene: 6. The CDR3 DNA is TGCGCCAGCAGCTTGGAAGTCGGGACAGCTGAGCAGTTCTTC. Translated, it gives CASSLEVGTAEQFF.

Worth noting for this clone: At one of its ends the junction is not consistent with the germline gene, which may arise from a read error. Other DNA sequences in this sample translate to the same CDR3. The V gene is TRBV28, the J gene TRBJ1-2, with D possibly being TRBD1 (5 bases). CDR1 and CDR2 (germline): MDHEN, SYDVKM. The CDR3 runs to 14 residues. CDR3 nucleotides: TGTGCCAGCAGTAGCCTTCGGGGCTTGGTGGGCTACACCTTT. It specifies CASSSLRGLVGYTF.

The V gene is TRBV7-2, the J gene TRBJ1-5; TRBD1 aligns across 7 bases. The CDR3 has 15 amino acids. The junction had 8 bases not matched to a gene; V was cut back by 6 bases and J by 3 bases. Germline CDR1 and CDR2: SGHTA and FQGNSA. The CDR3 sequence: CASSFTGDANQPQHF. Written as DNA, the CDR3 is TGTGCCAGCAGTTTCACAGGGGACGCCAATCAGCCCCAGCATTTT.

The chain is built from TRBV11-2 and TRBJ1-5; unclear D gene. Germline CDR1 reads SGHAT; CDR2 reads FQNNGV. The ends were cut back, 5 bases at V and 3 bases at J, with 5 bases in the middle. The CDR3 contains 12 residues. This CDR3 is CASSGINQPQHF. The DNA of the CDR3 is TGTGCCAGCAGCGGTATCAATCAGCCCCAGCATTTT.

This clone was recorded only once. This chain links TRBV25-1 with TRBJ2-1; 8 bases fit TRBD2. After removal of 2 bases from V and 7 bases from J, the junction contained 7 bases not matched to a gene. This CDR3 is built from 15 residues. Germline V gene sequence: CDR1 MGHDK, CDR2 SYGVNS. As DNA, the CDR3 is TGTGCCAGCAGTGAACCAGCGGGAGAGTGGAATGAGCAGTTCTTC. As protein: CASSEPAGEWNEQFF. Full variable domain (outside the CDR3, taken from reference TRBV25-1 and TRBJ2-1): EADIYQTPRYLVIGTGKKITLECSQTMGHDKMYWYQQDPGMELHLIHYSYGVNSTEKGDLSSESTVSRIRTEHFPLTLESARPSHTSQYLCASSEPAGEWNEQFFGPGTRLTVL.

This chain connects TRBV18 to TRBJ2-7; D is possibly TRBD2 (5 bases). Between the trimmed V and J ends, which lost 4 bases and 3 bases, there was a span of 13 bases. Per germline, CDR1 KGHSH and CDR2 LQKENI. This CDR3 region has 14 residues. For the CDR3, the DNA is TGTGCCAGCTCACTCACGACGGACTTCTACGAGCAGTACTTC. This sequence encodes CASSLTTDFYEQYF.

This chain uses TRBV5-6 with TRBJ2-3; D perhaps matches TRBD2 (5 bases). Trimming cost V 0 bases and J 6 bases, with 8 bases left between them. The CDR3 loop spans 13 amino acids. Looked up from germline, CDR1 is SGHDT and CDR2 is YYEEEE. CDR3 in amino acids: CASSLAPGDTQYF. The CDR3 region has the DNA TGTGCCAGCAGCTTGGCCCCGGGGGATACGCAGTATTTT.

This chain connects TRBV27 to TRBJ2-2; D gene unclear. Trimming took 6 bases from V and 4 from J, leaving 3 bases between them. Germline V lookup: CDR1 MNHEY, CDR2 SMNVEV (reference sequence). The CDR3 is made up of 11 amino acids. CDR3 DNA: TGTGCCAGCAGATTCACCGGGGAGCTGTTTTTT. Protein sequence: CASRFTGELFF.

This chain uses TRBV21-1 with TRBJ2-7; the table's D call TRBD2 went unverified against the DNA. TRBV21-1 is termed a pseudogene. The CDR3 extends over 15 amino acids. CDR3 protein: CASSPGSGSSYEQYF. As DNA, the CDR3 is TGTGCCAGCAGCCCCGGTTCCGGGAGCTCCTACGAGCAGTACTTC.

This rearrangement joins TRBV6-1 to TRBJ1-4, with D hard to call. The V gene lost 3 bases and the J gene lost 4 bases, with 12 bases spanning the gap. Germline V gives CDR1 MNHNS, CDR2 SASEGT. The CDR3 has 15 amino acids. CDR3 DNA sequence: TGTGCCAGCAGTGAGGGCCCCACGGGTAATGAAAAACTGTTTTTT. This sequence encodes CASSEGPTGNEKLFF.

The chain joins TRBV19 to TRBJ2-2; possible D gene TRBD2, 6 bases. The V gene lost 7 bases and the J gene lost 6 bases, with 18 bases spanning the gap. Germline CDR1 reads LNHDA; CDR2 reads SQIVND (reference sequence). The CDR3 covers 15 residues. CDR3 DNA: TGTGCCAGTATCCAGGGAGGCTCTTATCCCGGGGAGCTGTTTTTT. Its translation: CASIQGGSYPGELFF.